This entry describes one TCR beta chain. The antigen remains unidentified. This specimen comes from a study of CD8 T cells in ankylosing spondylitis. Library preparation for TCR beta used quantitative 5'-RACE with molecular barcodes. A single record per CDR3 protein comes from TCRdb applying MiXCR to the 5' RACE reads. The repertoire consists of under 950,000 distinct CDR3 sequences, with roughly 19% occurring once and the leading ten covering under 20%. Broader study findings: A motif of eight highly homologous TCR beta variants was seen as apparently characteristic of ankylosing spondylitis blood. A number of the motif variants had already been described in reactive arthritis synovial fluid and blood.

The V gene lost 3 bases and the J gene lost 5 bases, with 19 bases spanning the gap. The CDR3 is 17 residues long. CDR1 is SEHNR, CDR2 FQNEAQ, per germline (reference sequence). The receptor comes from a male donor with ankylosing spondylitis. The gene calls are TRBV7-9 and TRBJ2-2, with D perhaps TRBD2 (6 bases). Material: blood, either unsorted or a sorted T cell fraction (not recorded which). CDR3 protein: CASSLRDWSKLTGELFF. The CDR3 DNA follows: TGTGCCAGCAGCTTGCGGGACTGGTCAAAACTAACCGGGGAGCTGTTTTTT.